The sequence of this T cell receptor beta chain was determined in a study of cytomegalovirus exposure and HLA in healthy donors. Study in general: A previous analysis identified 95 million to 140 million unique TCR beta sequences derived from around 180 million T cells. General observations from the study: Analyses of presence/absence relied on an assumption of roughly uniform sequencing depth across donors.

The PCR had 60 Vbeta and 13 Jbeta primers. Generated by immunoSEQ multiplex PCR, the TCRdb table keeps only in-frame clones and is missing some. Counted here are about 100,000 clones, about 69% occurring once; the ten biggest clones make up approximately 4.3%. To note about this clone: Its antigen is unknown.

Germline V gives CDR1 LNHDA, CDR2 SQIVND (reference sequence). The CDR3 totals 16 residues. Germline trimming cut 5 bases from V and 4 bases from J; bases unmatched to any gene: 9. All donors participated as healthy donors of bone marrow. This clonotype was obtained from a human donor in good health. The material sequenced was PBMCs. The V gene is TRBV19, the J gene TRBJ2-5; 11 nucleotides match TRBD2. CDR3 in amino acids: CASSPRLAGYAETQYF. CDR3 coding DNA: TGTGCCAGTAGTCCAAGACTAGCGGGATATGCAGAGACCCAGTACTTC.